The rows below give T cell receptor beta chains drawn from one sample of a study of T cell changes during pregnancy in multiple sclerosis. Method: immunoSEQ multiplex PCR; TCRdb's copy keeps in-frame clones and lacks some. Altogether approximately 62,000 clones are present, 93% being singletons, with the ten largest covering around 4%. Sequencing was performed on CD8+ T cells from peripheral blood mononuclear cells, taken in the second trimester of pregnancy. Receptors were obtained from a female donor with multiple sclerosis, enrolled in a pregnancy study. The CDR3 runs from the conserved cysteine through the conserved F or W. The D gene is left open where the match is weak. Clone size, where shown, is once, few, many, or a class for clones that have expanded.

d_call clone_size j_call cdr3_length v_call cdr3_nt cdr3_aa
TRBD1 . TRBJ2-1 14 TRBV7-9 TGTGCCAGCAGCTACCGGGACAGGGGAAATGAGCAGTTCTTC CASSYRDRGNEQFF
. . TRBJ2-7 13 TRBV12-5 TGTGCTAGTGGTCTTGCAGGCCACTACGAGCAGTACTTC CASGLAGHYEQYF
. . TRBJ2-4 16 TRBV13 TGTGCCAGCAGCCCCGCGCCACTCGCGGGACAGCCAATTCAGTACTTC CASSPAPLAGQPIQYF
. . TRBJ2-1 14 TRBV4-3 TGCGCCAGCAGCCAAGGACGGACTACCAGGGAGCAGTTCTTC CASSQGRTTREQFF
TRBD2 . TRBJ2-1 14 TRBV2 TGTGCCAGCCCCGCCCGGGGGGGCTACAATGAGCAGTTCTTC CASPARGGYNEQFF
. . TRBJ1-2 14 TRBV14 TGTGCCAGCAGCCAAGTGGGCAGCTACTATGGCTACACCTTC CASSQVGSYYGYTF
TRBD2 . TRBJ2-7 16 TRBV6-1 TGTGCCAGCAGTGAATCTTCTAGCGGGAGAGCTTACGAGCAGTACTTC CASSESSSGRAYEQYF
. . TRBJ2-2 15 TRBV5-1 TGCGCCAGCAGCTTGGGACAGTCAGACACCGGGGAGCTGTTTTTT CASSLGQSDTGELFF
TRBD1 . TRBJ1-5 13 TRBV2 TGTGCCAGCCACAGGGGGGAGAATCAGCCCCAGCATTTT CASHRGENQPQHF
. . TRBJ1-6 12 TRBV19 TGTGCCAGTAGTAGAGGACTCCTCGAGTTGCACTTT CASSRGLLELHF
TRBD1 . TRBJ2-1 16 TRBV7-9 TGTGCCAGCAGCTCCACCCTCAGGGGGCGCTTCGGTGAGCAGTTCTTC CASSSTLRGRFGEQFF
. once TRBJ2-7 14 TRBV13 TGTGCCAGCAGCGTTCTCGACAGGCAATACGAGCAGTACTTC CASSVLDRQYEQYF
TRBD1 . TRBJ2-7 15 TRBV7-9 TGTGCCAGCAGCTTAGTACAGGGGATCCACTACGAGCAGTACTTC CASSLVQGIHYEQYF
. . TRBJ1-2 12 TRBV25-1 TGTGCCAGCCTGGGAGGGAACGGTGGCTACACCTTC CASLGGNGGYTF
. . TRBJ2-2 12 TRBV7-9 TGTGCCAGCAGCCCCTACACCGGGGAGCTGTTTTTT CASSPYTGELFF
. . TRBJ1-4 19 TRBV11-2 TGTGCCAGCAGCTTAGATAATGAGCAGGGGAATGCAACTAATGAAAAACTGTTTTTT CASSLDNEQGNATNEKLFF
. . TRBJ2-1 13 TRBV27 TGTGCCAGCAGTTTGGGGCAGGACAATGAGCAGTTCTTC CASSLGQDNEQFF
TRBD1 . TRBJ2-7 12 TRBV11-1 TGTGCCAGCGGGGACAGGTACTACGAGCAGTACTTC CASGDRYYEQYF
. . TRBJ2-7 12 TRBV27 TGTGCCAGCAGCGAGGCAGGGAGGGAGCAGTACTTC CASSEAGREQYF
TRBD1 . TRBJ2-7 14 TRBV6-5 TGTGCCAGCAGCCTGACAGGGCCGAACTACGAGCAGTACTTC CASSLTGPNYEQYF
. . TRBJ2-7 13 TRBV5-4 TGTGCCAGCGGGGAGTGGGCAAACTACGAGCAGTACTTC CASGEWANYEQYF
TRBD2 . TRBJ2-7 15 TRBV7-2 TGTGCCAGCAGCCTATTTGCGGGAGAGGTATACGAGCAGTACTTC CASSLFAGEVYEQYF
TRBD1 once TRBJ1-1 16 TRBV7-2 TGTGCCAGCAGCCTTTGGACAGGGGGGATGAACACTGAAGCTTTCTTT CASSLWTGGMNTEAFF
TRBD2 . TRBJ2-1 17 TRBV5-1 TGCGCCAGCAGCCTCCTATTTAGCGGGGGTACCTACAATGAGCAGTTCTTC CASSLLFSGGTYNEQFF
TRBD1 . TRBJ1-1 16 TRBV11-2 TGTGCCAGCAGCTTACCAAGGACAGGGGGCGTCACTGAAGCTTTCTTT CASSLPRTGGVTEAFF
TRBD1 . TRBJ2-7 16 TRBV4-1 TGCGCCAGCAGCCCCGCCGGGACAGGGTACTCCTACGAGCAGTACTTC CASSPAGTGYSYEQYF
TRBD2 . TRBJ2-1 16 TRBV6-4 TGTGCCAGCAGTGACAACAGCGGGGGTAAGGACAATGAGCAGTTCTTC CASSDNSGGKDNEQFF
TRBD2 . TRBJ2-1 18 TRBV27 TGTGCCAGCAGTCTACCAACTAGCGGGAGACTTCCCTACAATGAGCAGTTCTTC CASSLPTSGRLPYNEQFF
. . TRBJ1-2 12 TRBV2 TGTGCCAGCCTGAACAGGGTTGGTGGCTACACCTTC CASLNRVGGYTF
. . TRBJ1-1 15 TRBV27 TGTGCCAGCAGTTCCCGACAGGCTCTGAACACTGAAGCTTTCTTT CASSSRQALNTEAFF
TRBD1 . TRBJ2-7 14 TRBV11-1 TGTGCCAGCAGCTTAGAGACAGGGGTATACGAGCAGTACTTC CASSLETGVYEQYF
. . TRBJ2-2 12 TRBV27 TGTGCCAGCAGCTATAACACCGGGGAGCTGTTTTTT CASSYNTGELFF
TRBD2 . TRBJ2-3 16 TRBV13 TGTGCCAGCAGCTTAGAATCTAGCGGGAGTAACGATACGCAGTATTTT CASSLESSGSNDTQYF
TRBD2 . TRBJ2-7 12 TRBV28 TGTGCCAGCAGTTTTTGGGGGGGGGAGCAGTACTTC CASSFWGGEQYF
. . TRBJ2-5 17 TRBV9 TGTGCCAGCAGCGTAGCTACCGGGGGACGGTACCAAGAGACCCAGTACTTC CASSVATGGRYQETQYF
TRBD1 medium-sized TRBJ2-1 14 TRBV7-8 TGTGCCAGCAGCCTAGTCAGGGGGCGGAATGAGCAGTTCTTC CASSLVRGRNEQFF
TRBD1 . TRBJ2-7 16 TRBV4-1 TGCGCCAGCAGCCAAGCAGGGACAGGGGGTTCCTACGAGCAGTACTTC CASSQAGTGGSYEQYF
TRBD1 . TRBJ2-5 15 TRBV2 TGTGCCAGCAGAAGTGGGGCAGGGGGAAGGGAGACCCAGTACTTC CASRSGAGGRETQYF
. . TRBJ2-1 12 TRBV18 TGTGCCAGCTCACCACCCGAGAATGAGCAGTTCTTC CASSPPENEQFF
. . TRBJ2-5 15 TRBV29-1 TGCAGCGTAATGCCGGGACTGAACTACCAAGAGACCCAGTACTTC CSVMPGLNYQETQYF
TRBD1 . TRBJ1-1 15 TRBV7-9 TGTGCCAGCAGCTCGGGGCAGGGGGCATACACTGAAGCTTTCTTT CASSSGQGAYTEAFF
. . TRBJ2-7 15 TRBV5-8 TGTGCCAGCAGCTTGACGGTTCCGAGGGTCTACGAGCAGTACTTC CASSLTVPRVYEQYF
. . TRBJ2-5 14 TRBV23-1 TGCGCCAGCAGTCAATTCGACAGTAAAGAGACCCAGTACTTC CASSQFDSKETQYF
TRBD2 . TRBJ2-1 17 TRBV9 TGTGCCAGCAGCGTAGTCGAAGTAGCGGGGGGCTACAATGAGCAGTTCTTC CASSVVEVAGGYNEQFF
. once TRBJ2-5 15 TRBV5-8 TGTGCCAGCAGCTCAGTTGAGCGGGCTCAAGAGACCCAGTACTTC CASSSVERAQETQYF
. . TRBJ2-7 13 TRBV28 TGTGCCAGCAGTTGGACGGGGATGGGTGAGCAGTACTTC CASSWTGMGEQYF
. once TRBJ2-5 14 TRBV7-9 TGTGCCAGCGGCCATACAGGGTGGCAAGAGACCCAGTACTTC CASGHTGWQETQYF
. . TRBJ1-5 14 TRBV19 TGTGCCAGCAACTCAGGGATTAGCAATCAGCCCCAGCATTTT CASNSGISNQPQHF
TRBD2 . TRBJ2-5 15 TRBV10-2 TGCGCCAGCAGAAAGACTAGCTTTAACGTGGAGACCCAGTACTTC CASRKTSFNVETQYF
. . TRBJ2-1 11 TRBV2 TGTGCCAGCCTTGGGGGGGCTCACCAGTTCTTC CASLGGAHQFF
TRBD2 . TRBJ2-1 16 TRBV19 TGTGCCAGTACTTTTAGCGGGGGGAGCTCCTACAATGAGCAGTTCTTC CASTFSGGSSYNEQFF
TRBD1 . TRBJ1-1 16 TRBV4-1 TGCGCCAGCAGCCAAGATATGGGACAGTTGAACACTGAAGCTTTCTTT CASSQDMGQLNTEAFF